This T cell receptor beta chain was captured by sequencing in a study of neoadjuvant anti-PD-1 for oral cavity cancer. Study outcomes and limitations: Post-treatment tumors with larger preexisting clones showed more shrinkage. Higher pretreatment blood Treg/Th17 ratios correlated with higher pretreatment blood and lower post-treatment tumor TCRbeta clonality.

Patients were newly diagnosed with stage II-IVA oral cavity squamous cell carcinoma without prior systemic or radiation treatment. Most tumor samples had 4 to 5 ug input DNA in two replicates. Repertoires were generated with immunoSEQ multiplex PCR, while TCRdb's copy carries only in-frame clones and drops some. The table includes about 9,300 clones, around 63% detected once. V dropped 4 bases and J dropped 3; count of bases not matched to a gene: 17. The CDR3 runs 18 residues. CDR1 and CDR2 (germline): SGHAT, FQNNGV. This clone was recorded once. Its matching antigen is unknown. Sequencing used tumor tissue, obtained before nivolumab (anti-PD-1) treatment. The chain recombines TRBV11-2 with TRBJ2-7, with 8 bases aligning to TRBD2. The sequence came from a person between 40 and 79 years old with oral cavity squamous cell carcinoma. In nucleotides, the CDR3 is TGTGCCAGCAGCTCTATTAGGCCCGGACTAGCCGGGAACTACGAGCAGTACTTC. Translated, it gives CASSSIRPGLAGNYEQYF.